The 29 T cell receptor beta chains below were found in one sample sequenced in a study of T cells after yellow fever vaccination. TCRdb reprocessed the 5' RACE reads with MiXCR, giving one entry per CDR3 protein. The table lists 280,000 or so distinct CDR3 sequences, roughly 8.7% of them singletons. The specimen comprised CD4+ T cells sorted from PBMCs, sampled 5 days after the yellow fever booster vaccination. These receptors came from a young man who received the YFV17D yellow fever vaccine.

This clonotype was seen repeatedly, ten times or more. The rearrangement uses TRBV10-3 and TRBJ1-2, with 10 bases lining up with TRBD1. CDR1 is ENHRY, CDR2 SYGVKD, per germline. V shed 3 bases and J 0 bases; nucleotides not matched to a gene: 1. The CDR3 runs to 15 residues. CDR3: CAISDGQGANYGYTF. For the CDR3, the DNA is TGTGCCATCAGTGACGGACAGGGGGCTAACTATGGCTACACCTTC.

In its sample, this clonotype was seen a few times. V usage is TRBV5-1 and J usage is TRBJ2-7; D remains unclear. Germline-derived CDR1 and CDR2 are SGHRS and YFSETQ. V was cut by 3 bases and J by 7 bases, with 23 bases left in between. The CDR3 is 16 residues long. The CDR3 DNA reads as TGCGCCAGCAGCTCGAGGACGGATAAACACTCTTGGGAGCAGTACGTC. It codes for CASSSRTDKHSWEQYV.

This clonotype was picked up a small number of times. The J gene is TRBJ1-3, the V gene TRBV3-1; D may be TRBD1 (5 bases). CDR3 size: 16 residues. In germline, CDR1 is LGHDT, CDR2 YNNKEL (reference sequence). Trimming left V 2 bases short and J 4 bases short, with 15 bases between. The CDR3 DNA reads as TGTGCCAGCAGCCAACCAAGGGTAGGGGACGGAAACACCATATATTTT. Encoded protein: CASSQPRVGDGNTIYF.

This chain connects TRBV6-6 to TRBJ2-7, with 10 bases identical to TRBD1. The junction had 15 bases not matched to a gene; V was cut back by 6 bases and J by 7 bases. The germline CDR1 and CDR2 sequences are MNHNY and SVGAGI (reference sequence). The CDR3 spans 16 residues. The CDR3 DNA is TGTGCCAGCAGGCTCGGTACTTCGGGACAGGGGAGGGAGCAGTACTTC. Protein product: CASRLGTSGQGREQYF.

This clonotype was counted between two and nine times. The chain combines TRBV11-2 with TRBJ2-7; D possibly uses TRBD1 or TRBD2 (5 bases each). V was shortened by 5 bases and J by 1 base, with 18 bases between the two germline ends. The CDR3 contains 16 residues. The V gene's germline CDR1 is SGHAT and CDR2 FQNNGV. Here the CDR3 reads CASSRRRQGASYEQYF. The CDR3, as DNA: TGTGCCAGCAGCCGCCGCCGCCAGGGAGCATCCTACGAGCAGTACTTC.

This clonotype was observed a handful of times. The chain has TRBV10-3 and TRBJ2-3; possibly TRBD2 for D (7 bases). Trimming took off 7 bases at V and 6 bases at J, with 11 bases between the two ends. CDR1 is ENHRY and CDR2 is SYGVKD in the germline V gene. The CDR3 has 12 amino acids. In DNA, the CDR3 is TGTGCCATCAAAGGGGGGGTGGATACGCAGTATTTT. Amino acids: CAIKGGVDTQYF.

The chain combines TRBV20-1 with TRBJ1-2; 10 bases are shared with TRBD1. Losses at the gene ends were 0 bases for V and 6 bases for J; bases not matched to a gene: 4. The CDR3 is 14 residues long. Germline V gene sequence: CDR1 DFQATT, CDR2 SNEGSKA (reference sequence). CDR3 sequence (DNA): TGCAGTGCTAGAGAACCCGGGACAGGGGATGGCTACACCTTC. As protein: CSAREPGTGDGYTF.

There are a few counts of this clonotype. The chain employs TRBV6-5 and TRBJ1-1; D is perhaps TRBD1 (6 bases). This CDR3 comprises 14 residues. Trimming pared 2 bases from V and 5 bases from J, leaving 12 bases between. Germline V gene sequence: CDR1 MNHEY, CDR2 SVGAGI. The CDR3: CASSYGGRRTEAFF. In nucleotides, the CDR3 is TGTGCCAGCAGTTACGGGGGGCGCAGGACTGAAGCTTTCTTT.

The J gene is TRBJ2-2, the V gene TRBV12-3 or TRBV12-4, with a tentative D call TRBD1 (6 bases). Trimming took 6 bases from V and 5 from J, leaving 16 bases between them. The CDR3 extends over 15 amino acids. The CDR3 is CASSAQGQGTGELFF. As DNA, the CDR3 is TGTGCCAGCAGCGCTCAGGGGCAGGGAACCGGGGAGCTGTTTTTT.

In this sample, this clonotype turned up once. The gene calls are TRBV18 and TRBJ2-3; TRBD2 is a possible D gene (6 bases). There are 12 residues in the CDR3. V was shortened by 8 bases and J by 8 bases, with 14 bases between the two germline ends. CDR1 is KGHSH, CDR2 LQKENI, per germline. CDR3 in DNA: TGTGCCAGCCTGGACCGCGGGGCTACGCAGTATTTT. Protein product: CASLDRGATQYF.

There are a few counts of this clonotype. V is TRBV7-9 and J is TRBJ2-7, with TRBD2 matching 10 bases. Germline CDR1 SEHNR, CDR2 FQNEAQ (reference sequence). The ends lost 5 bases at V and 6 bases at J; junction bases unmatched: 7. The CDR3 extends over 14 amino acids. The CDR3 region has the DNA TGTGCCAGCAGCCCGCCTAGCGGGGGAAGCGAGCAGTACGTC. Its translation is CASSPPSGGSEQYV.

The chain employs TRBV6-5 and TRBJ1-2, with D possibly matching TRBD1 (6 bases). Germline V gene lookup returns CDR1 MNHEY and CDR2 SVGAGI. The CDR3 consists of 17 residues. V lost 5 bases, J lost 3 bases, and 22 bases lay in between. The CDR3 DNA reads TGTGCCAGCAGTGGGCAGGGGAGTATCAGAGGGTACTATGGCTACACCTTC. Translation: CASSGQGSIRGYYGYTF.

This clonotype was found many times. The rearrangement links TRBV20-1 to TRBJ2-3, with D possibly called TRBD1 or TRBD2 (6 bases each). Trimming pared 6 bases from V and 3 bases from J, leaving 10 bases between. Per the germline V gene, CDR1 is DFQATT and CDR2 is SNEGSKA (reference sequence). The length of the CDR3 is 12 residues. The CDR3 DNA follows: TGCAGTGCCCCGGGGGCAACAGATACGCAGTATTTT. It specifies CSAPGATDTQYF.

This clonotype was seen a few times. The chain recombines TRBV4-3 with TRBJ2-1, with D unresolved. V was pared by 0 bases and J by 1 base, with 1 base between. Germline loops: CDR1 LGHNA, CDR2 YSLEER. This CDR3 is built from 13 residues. The CDR3 DNA reads TGCGCCAGCAGCCAAGAGTCCTACAATGAGCAGTTCTTC. This gives the protein CASSQESYNEQFF.

This clonotype showed up many times. V and J are TRBV4-2 and TRBJ1-3; D gene uncertain. The CDR3 has 15 amino acids. Deletions cut 1 base from V and 4 bases from J, with 11 bases between. Germline V gene data show CDR1 as LGHNA and CDR2 as YNFKEQ. The CDR3 reads CASSQAISRGNTIYF. The CDR3 DNA reads as TGTGCCAGCAGCCAAGCCATAAGCCGGGGAAACACCATATATTTT.

The chain links TRBV12-5 to TRBJ2-3; no clear D gene. Deletions cut 5 bases from V and 4 bases from J, with 7 bases between. CDR3 length: 12 residues. Germline CDR1 and CDR2: LGHNT and FRNRAP. CDR3 nucleotides: TGTGCTAGTGGTCCAACCCCAGATACGCAGTATTTT. As protein: CASGPTPDTQYF.

The chain carries TRBV7-9 and TRBJ1-6; 8 nucleotides line up with TRBD1. Germline V CDR1 and CDR2: SEHNR, FQNEAQ (reference sequence). The CDR3 is 14 residues long. The V segment lost 8 bases and the J segment 10 bases; nucleotides outside the gene matches: 10. Written as DNA, the CDR3 is TGTGCCAGCGCCAAAATGACAGGGGAATCACCCCTCCACTTT. Translated: CASAKMTGESPLHF. Full variable domain (outside the CDR3, taken from reference TRBV7-9 and TRBJ1-6): DTGVSQNPRHKITKRGQNVTFRCDPISEHNRLYWYRQTLGQGPEFLTYFQNEAQLEKSRLLSDRFSAERPKGSFSTLEIQRTEQGDSAMYLCASAKMTGESPLHFGNGTRLTVT.

This clonotype has just a few counts. V usage is TRBV5-1 and J usage is TRBJ1-1; D is unresolved. This CDR3 contains 14 residues. Trimming removed 1 base from V and 1 base from J, with 8 bases in between. Germline V gives CDR1 SGHRS, CDR2 YFSETQ. The CDR3 coding sequence is TGCGCCAGCAGCTTGTCCCCAGAGAACACTGAAGCTTTCTTT. It translates to CASSLSPENTEAFF. Complete variable domain (other parts from reference TRBV5-1 and TRBJ1-1): KAGVTQTPRYLIKTRGQQVTLSCSPISGHRSVSWYQQTPGQGLQFLFEYFSETQRNKGNFPGRFSGRQFSNSRSEMNVSTLELGDSALYLCASSLSPENTEAFFGQGTRLTVV.

This clonotype has more than one count but fewer than ten. The J gene is TRBJ2-5, the V gene TRBV3-1; 8 positions match TRBD1. The V segment lost 3 bases and the J segment 2 bases; nucleotides outside the gene matches: 2. The germline V gene encodes CDR1 LGHDT and CDR2 YNNKEL (reference sequence). The CDR3 runs 14 residues. CDR3 bases: TGTGCCAGCAGCCAGAACAGGGGGCAAGAGACCCAGTACTTC. It encodes CASSQNRGQETQYF.

The V call is TRBV7-2, the J call TRBJ1-2; a weak D match, TRBD1 (6 bases). CDR1 and CDR2 from the germline V gene are SGHTA and FQGNSA. Trimming cost V 5 bases and J 4 bases, with 11 bases left between them. The CDR3 length is 13 residues. The CDR3 nucleotides read TGTGCCAGCAGCGTGGACAGCATCTATGGCTACACCTTC. It specifies CASSVDSIYGYTF.

The sample holds many counts of this clonotype. This sequence joins TRBV5-1 and TRBJ2-5; 8 nucleotides match TRBD1. CDR1 and CDR2 (germline): SGHRS, YFSETQ. Germline trimming cut 4 bases from V and 5 bases from J; bases unmatched to any gene: 7. The CDR3 length is 14 residues. The CDR3 region has the DNA TGCGCCAGCAGCGGATGGACAGGGCCTGAGACCCAGTACTTC. This translates into CASSGWTGPETQYF.

The chain joins TRBV5-1 to TRBJ2-2, with TRBD2 matching 10 bases. This CDR3 is 16 amino acids long. CDR1 is SGHRS, CDR2 YFSETQ, per germline. The V segment lost 4 bases and the J segment 4 bases; nucleotides outside the gene matches: 7. The CDR3 here is CASSDPSGGTTGELFF. The CDR3, as DNA: TGCGCCAGCAGCGATCCTAGCGGGGGTACCACCGGGGAGCTGTTTTTT.

This clonotype was counted only a few times. This sequence joins TRBV5-4 and TRBJ1-2, with D perhaps matching TRBD1 (5 bases). The CDR3 covers 14 residues. Germline-derived CDR1 and CDR2 are SGHNT and YYREEE (reference sequence). V lost 3 bases and J 4 bases, leaving 13 bases between the germline ends. The DNA for the CDR3 is TGTGCCAGCAGCTCATTAAAGGGGACCTATGGCTACACCTTC. It translates to CASSSLKGTYGYTF.

CDR3 amino acids: CASSRQGTSHEQYF. The CDR3 DNA follows: TGTGCCAGCAGCCGACAAGGGACAAGCCACGAGCAGTACTTC. J is TRBJ2-7 and V is TRBV7-9, with D possibly being TRBD1 (6 bases). CDR1 is SEHNR and CDR2 is FQNEAQ in the germline V gene (reference sequence). The CDR3 sequence is 14 residues long. V lost 5 bases and J lost 5, with 16 bases in between.

This clonotype was seen only a few times. The rearrangement uses TRBV20-1 and TRBJ2-6, with 8 bases matching TRBD1. Germline CDR1 reads DFQATT; CDR2 reads SNEGSKA (reference sequence). The CDR3 has 15 residues. The junction had 3 bases not matched to a gene; V was cut back by 3 bases and J by 2 bases. DNA of the CDR3: TGCAGTGCTAGTCAGGGGGCAACTGGGGCCAACGTCCTGACTTTC. Protein sequence: CSASQGATGANVLTF.

The chain is built from TRBV4-2 and TRBJ2-1, with 12 bases identical to TRBD2. Germline V gives CDR1 LGHNA, CDR2 YNFKEQ. This CDR3 contains 18 residues. After removal of 1 base from V and 4 bases from J, the junction contained 8 bases not matched to a gene. The DNA of the CDR3 is TGTGCCAGCAGCCAAGCCCGAGGACTAGCGGGACCTTACAATGAGCAGTTCTTC. Its protein is CASSQARGLAGPYNEQFF.

This rearrangement joins TRBV29-1 to TRBJ2-7; D not resolved. Germline CDR1 is SQVTM and CDR2 is ANQGSEA. The CDR3 spans 11 residues. Trimming shortened V by 6 bases and J by 6 bases, and 12 bases separated the two germline ends. The chain's CDR3 is CSVFNIGEQYF. The DNA for the CDR3 is TGCAGCGTCTTTAACATCGGCGAGCAGTACTTC.

This clonotype has a handful of counts. This chain links TRBV7-3 with TRBJ1-2, with D possibly matching TRBD1 (6 bases). V was pared by 5 bases and J by 0 bases, with 13 bases between. The CDR3 runs 15 residues. In germline, CDR1 is SGHTA, CDR2 FQGTGA. The CDR3 DNA reads as TGTGCCAGCAGCCCACAGGGCCTACCTAACTATGGCTACACCTTC. Amino acid sequence: CASSPQGLPNYGYTF.

The chain joins TRBV9 to TRBJ2-5; a possible D gene is TRBD1 (5 bases). The CDR3 length is 14 residues. Germline V gene sequence: CDR1 SGDLS, CDR2 YYNGEE. V was pared by 3 bases and J by 0 bases, with 9 bases between. Written as DNA, the CDR3 is TGTGCCAGCAGCGGAAGACAGTACCAAGAGACCCAGTACTTC. Translating gives CASSGRQYQETQYF.